A single sample is the source of the 20 T cell receptor beta chains below, sequenced in a study of T-cell reconstitution after alpha-beta-depleted transplantation in children. For TCRbeta, the library was prepared with unique molecular identifiers. TCRdb re-called the PCR reads with MiXCR, one entry per CDR3 protein. In the table there are approximately 200,000 distinct CDR3 sequences, about 14% of which are singletons. The specimen comprised PBMCs from the stem cell graft donor, sampled from the stem cell graft. These receptors originate from a human donor who donated a stem cell graft to a child with acute lymphoblastic leukemia.

This clonotype occurred many times. This chain links TRBV29-1 with TRBJ2-6; D perhaps matches TRBD1 (6 bases). Germline V gene sequence: CDR1 SQVTM, CDR2 ANQGSEA. The CDR3 has 15 residues. V gave up 1 base and J gave up 0 bases, with 7 bases separating them. CDR3 in DNA: TGCAGCGTTGAAGTAGGGGGCTCTGGGGCCAACGTCCTGACTTTC. Encoded protein: CSVEVGGSGANVLTF.

In its sample, this clonotype was seen many times. The chain uses TRBV12-3 or TRBV12-4 and TRBJ2-1; D not certain. The CDR3 has 11 residues. The V end lost 5 bases, the J end lost 7 bases, and 6 bases lay between the germline ends. In nucleotides, the CDR3 is TGTGCCAGCAGTATCCTAAATGAGCAGTTCTTC. Translating gives CASSILNEQFF.

This chain joins TRBV28 and TRBJ2-3; no clear D. The CDR3 has 15 amino acids. Trimming shortened V by 3 bases and J by 4 bases, and 14 bases separated the two germline ends. Germline V gene sequence: CDR1 MDHEN, CDR2 SYDVKM. CDR3 sequence (DNA): TGTGCCAGCAGTTTGATTAGGACCCACTCAGATACGCAGTATTTT. This sequence encodes CASSLIRTHSDTQYF.

The chain is built from TRBV12-3 or TRBV12-4 and TRBJ1-2; a weak D match, TRBD1 (5 bases). The CDR3 is 13 residues long. The V and J ends lost 3 bases and 7 bases respectively, with 12 bases between them. CDR3 in amino acids: CASSFPEQGGYTF. The CDR3 coding sequence is TGTGCCAGCAGTTTTCCGGAGCAGGGTGGCTACACCTTC.

This clonotype has just a few counts. This chain joins TRBV20-1 and TRBJ2-1; 7 bases match TRBD2. CDR3 length: 17 residues. The germline CDR1 and CDR2 sequences are DFQATT and SNEGSKA (reference sequence). The V gene end was trimmed by 6 bases and the J gene end by 0 bases; junction bases not matched to a gene: 14. The CDR3 DNA sequence: TGCAGTGCCACCAGTCAGGGTCTAGCGGACTCCTACAATGAGCAGTTCTTC. Its protein product is CSATSQGLADSYNEQFF.

This clonotype has a count of ten or more. The chain links TRBV27 to TRBJ1-1; tentative D call: TRBD1 (5 bases). The CDR3 sequence is 15 residues long. V shed 4 bases and J shed 0 bases, with 12 bases lying between them. The germline V gene encodes CDR1 MNHEY and CDR2 SMNVEV (reference sequence). CDR3 sequence reads: CASSSLGQVNTEAFF. Here the CDR3 DNA reads TGTGCCAGCAGTTCTCTCGGACAAGTGAACACTGAAGCTTTCTTT.

This clonotype was seen only a few times. The chain joins TRBV20-1 to TRBJ2-7, with unresolved D. The CDR3 is 14 residues long. The germline V and J ends were trimmed by 6 bases and 2 bases, with 17 bases remaining between them. Per germline, CDR1 DFQATT and CDR2 SNEGSKA (reference sequence). The DNA for the CDR3 is TGCAGTGCAGCGAAAGAACTTAAACCCTACGAGCAGTACTTC. Translated, it gives CSAAKELKPYEQYF.

On this clonotype itself: A much larger clone lies one base from this, so it may be a read error. The rearrangement joins TRBV14 to TRBJ2-7; D gene uncertain. Germline V gene lookup returns CDR1 SGHDN and CDR2 FVKESK. V was trimmed by 2 bases and J by 7 bases, leaving 6 bases between them. The CDR3 contains 11 residues. CDR3 sequence reads: CASSQYDEQYF. In DNA form, the CDR3 reads TGTGCCAGCAGCCAATATGATGAGCAGTACTTC.

This clonotype was counted at least ten times. This chain connects TRBV4-2 to TRBJ2-1; 12 bases fit TRBD2. The CDR3 covers 18 residues. The J segment lost 6 bases and the V segment lost 3 bases, leaving 12 bases of the junction unmatched. Per germline, CDR1 LGHNA and CDR2 YNFKEQ. The CDR3 reads CASSQRGILTSGSNEQFF. The CDR3 DNA is TGTGCCAGCAGCCAGAGGGGGATCTTGACTAGCGGGAGCAATGAGCAGTTCTTC.

This clonotype was counted at least ten times. The gene calls are TRBV5-1 and TRBJ2-3; TRBD2 might be the D (5 bases). This CDR3 is 15 amino acids long. V was trimmed by 4 bases and J by 4 bases, leaving 16 bases between them. The germline CDR1 and CDR2 sequences are SGHRS and YFSETQ. This chain's CDR3 is CASSPIRGVADTQYF. In DNA, the CDR3 is TGCGCCAGCAGCCCTATTCGGGGAGTGGCAGATACGCAGTATTTT.

This clonotype was recorded at least ten times. J is TRBJ1-1 and V is TRBV29-1, with TRBD1 as a possible D gene (5 bases). The CDR3 sequence is 12 residues long. V lost 2 bases and J 6 bases, leaving 10 bases between the germline ends. Germline V gives CDR1 SQVTM, CDR2 ANQGSEA. The CDR3 protein is CSVERSGSEAFF. The CDR3 coding sequence is TGCAGCGTTGAAAGGTCAGGGTCTGAAGCTTTCTTT. The full variable domain, with the rest looked up from reference TRBV29-1 and TRBJ1-1, is SAVISQKPSRDICQRGTSLTIQCQVDSQVTMMFWYRQQPGQSLTLIATANQGSEATYESGFVIDKFPISRPNLTFSTLTVSNMSPEDSSIYLCSVERSGSEAFFGQGTRLTVV.

This clonotype occurred many times. The V and J genes are TRBV5-1 and TRBJ2-1; 9 bases map to TRBD2. The germline CDR1 and CDR2 sequences are SGHRS and YFSETQ. Unmatched junction bases numbered 8, after V lost 0 bases and J lost 13 bases. The CDR3 has 14 residues. CDR3 sequence: CASSLDSGRLTQFF. In nucleotides, the CDR3 is TGCGCCAGCAGCTTGGACAGCGGGAGGCTCACCCAGTTCTTC.

The rearrangement uses TRBV20-1 and TRBJ2-3; TRBD2 might be the D (5 bases). The V gene lost 4 bases and the J gene lost 5 bases, with 16 bases spanning the gap. The CDR3 length is 14 residues. Germline V CDR1 and CDR2: DFQATT, SNEGSKA (reference sequence). CDR3: CSATAVQGGDTQYF. The CDR3 coding sequence is TGCAGTGCTACAGCGGTTCAAGGTGGAGATACGCAGTATTTT.

This clonotype has a count of ten or more. The rearrangement uses TRBV5-1 and TRBJ2-7; no definite D call. Trimming stripped 4 bases from V and 1 base from J, with 15 bases between. The CDR3 is 15 residues long. CDR1 SGHRS and CDR2 YFSETQ come from the germline V gene. The CDR3 coding sequence is TGCGCCAGCAGCCCGCAAGCGCGGTCTTCCTACGAGCAGTACTTC. Translated: CASSPQARSSYEQYF.

This clonotype has ten or more counts. The V call is TRBV11-2, the J call TRBJ2-2; D ambiguous. V was cut by 3 bases and J by 0 bases, with 11 bases left in between. The CDR3 totals 16 residues. Germline CDR1 SGHAT, CDR2 FQNNGV. Here the CDR3 DNA reads TGTGCCAGCAGCTTGGGCCTAGTCGCGAACACCGGGGAGCTGTTTTTT. Translating gives CASSLGLVANTGELFF.

This clonotype has at least ten counts. J is TRBJ1-1 and V is TRBV10-3; perhaps TRBD1 as D (6 bases). CDR3 length: 13 residues. Trimming removed 4 bases from V and 4 bases from J, with 10 bases in between. Germline V lookup: CDR1 ENHRY, CDR2 SYGVKD. In DNA form, the CDR3 reads TGTGCCATCAGTGCCAGGGGAGGCACTGAAGCTTTCTTT. Translated, it gives CAISARGGTEAFF.

This clonotype was counted at least ten times. The V and J genes are TRBV20-1 and TRBJ2-7; 10 positions match TRBD2. Germline V CDR1 and CDR2: DFQATT, SNEGSKA (reference sequence). The junction had 12 bases not matched to a gene; V was cut back by 5 bases and J by 5 bases. CDR3 length: 15 residues. The CDR3 DNA reads TGCAGTGCTTACTTAGCGGGAGGTCCAACAGACGAGCAGTACTTC. This gives the protein CSAYLAGGPTDEQYF.

This clonotype occurred many times. The chain employs TRBV4-1 and TRBJ1-6; 8 bases fit TRBD1. Per germline, CDR1 MGHRA and CDR2 YSYEKL. The CDR3 totals 16 residues. V trimming: 0 bases; J trimming: 6 bases; junction bases outside the gene matches: 4. The CDR3 region has the DNA TGCGCCAGCAGCCAAGATCTGGGACAGGTTAATTCACCCCTCCACTTT. It codes for CASSQDLGQVNSPLHF.

Many counts were recorded for this clonotype. This chain uses TRBV5-1 with TRBJ2-1, with D possibly being TRBD1 (8 bases). V was clipped by 0 bases and J by 0 bases, with 19 bases between them. The CDR3 totals 19 residues. Germline V gene lookup returns CDR1 SGHRS and CDR2 YFSETQ. The CDR3 DNA reads as TGCGCCAGCAGCTTGGGCAGGGGGCGAGGCGGGGGCTCCTACAATGAGCAGTTCTTC. It codes for CASSLGRGRGGGSYNEQFF.

At least ten counts were recorded for this clonotype. This chain links TRBV7-8 with TRBJ2-6; D ambiguous. Per germline, CDR1 SGHVS and CDR2 FQNEAQ. V lost 0 bases, J lost 0 bases, and 3 bases lay in between. The CDR3 sequence is 15 residues long. DNA of the CDR3: TGTGCCAGCAGCTTAGCCACCTCTGGGGCCAACGTCCTGACTTTC. It yields the protein CASSLATSGANVLTF.